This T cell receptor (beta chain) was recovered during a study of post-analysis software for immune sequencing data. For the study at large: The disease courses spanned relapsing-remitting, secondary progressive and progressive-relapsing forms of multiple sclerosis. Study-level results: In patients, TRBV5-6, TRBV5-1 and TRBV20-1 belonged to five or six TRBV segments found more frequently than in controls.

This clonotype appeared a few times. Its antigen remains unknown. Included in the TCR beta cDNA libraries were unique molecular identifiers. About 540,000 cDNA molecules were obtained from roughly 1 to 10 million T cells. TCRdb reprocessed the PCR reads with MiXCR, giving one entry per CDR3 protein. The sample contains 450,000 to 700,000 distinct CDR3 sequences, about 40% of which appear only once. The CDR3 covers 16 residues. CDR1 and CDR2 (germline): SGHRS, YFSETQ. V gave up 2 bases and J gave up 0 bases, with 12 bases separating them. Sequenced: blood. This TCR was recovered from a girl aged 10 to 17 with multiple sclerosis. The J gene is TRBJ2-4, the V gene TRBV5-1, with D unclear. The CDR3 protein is CASSLEPFLAKNIQYF. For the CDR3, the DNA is TGCGCCAGCAGCTTAGAACCCTTTCTAGCCAAAAACATTCAGTACTTC.